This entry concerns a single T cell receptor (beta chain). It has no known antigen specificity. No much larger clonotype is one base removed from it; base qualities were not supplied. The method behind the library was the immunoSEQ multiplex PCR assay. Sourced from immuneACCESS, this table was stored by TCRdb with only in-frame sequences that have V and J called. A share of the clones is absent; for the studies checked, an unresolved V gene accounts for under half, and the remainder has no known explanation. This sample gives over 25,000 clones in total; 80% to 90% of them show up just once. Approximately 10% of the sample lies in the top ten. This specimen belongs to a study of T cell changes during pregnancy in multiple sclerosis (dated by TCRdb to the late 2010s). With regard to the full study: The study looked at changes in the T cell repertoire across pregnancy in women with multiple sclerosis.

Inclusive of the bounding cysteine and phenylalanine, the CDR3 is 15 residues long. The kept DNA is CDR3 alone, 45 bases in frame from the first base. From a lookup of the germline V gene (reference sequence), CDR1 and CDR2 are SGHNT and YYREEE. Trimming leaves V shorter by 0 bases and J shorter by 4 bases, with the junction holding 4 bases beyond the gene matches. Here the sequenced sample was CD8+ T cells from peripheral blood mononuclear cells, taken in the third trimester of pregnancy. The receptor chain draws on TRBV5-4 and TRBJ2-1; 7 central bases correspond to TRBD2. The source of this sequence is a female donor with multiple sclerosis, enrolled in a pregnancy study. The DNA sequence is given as TGTGCCAGCAGCTTGGGGGAGGGAGGGTACAATGAGCAGTTCTTC. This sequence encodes CASSLGEGGYNEQFF.